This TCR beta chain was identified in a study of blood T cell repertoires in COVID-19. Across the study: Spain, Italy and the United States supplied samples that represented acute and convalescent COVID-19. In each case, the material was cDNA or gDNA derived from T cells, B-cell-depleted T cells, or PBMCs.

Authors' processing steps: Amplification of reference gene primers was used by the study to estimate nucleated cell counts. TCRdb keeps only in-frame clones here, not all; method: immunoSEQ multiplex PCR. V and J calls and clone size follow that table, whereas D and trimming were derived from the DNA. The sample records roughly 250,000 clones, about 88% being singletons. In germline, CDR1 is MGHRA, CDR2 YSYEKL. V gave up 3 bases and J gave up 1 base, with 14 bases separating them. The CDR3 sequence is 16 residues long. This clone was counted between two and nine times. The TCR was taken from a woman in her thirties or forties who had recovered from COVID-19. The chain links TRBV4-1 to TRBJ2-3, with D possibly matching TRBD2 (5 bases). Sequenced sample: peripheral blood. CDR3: CASSQAGQTRTDTQYF. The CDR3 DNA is TGCGCCAGCAGCCAGGCGGGCCAGACCCGCACAGATACGCAGTATTTT.